These 14 T cell receptor beta chains originate from one sample sequenced in a study of regulatory T cells in long-lasting Graves disease. Time point here: newly diagnosed GD, antithyroid drugs for less than 3 months. Preparation of the TCR library used RNA extracted from PBMCs. The authors built TCR beta libraries using iRepertoire HTBI primers and Arm-PCR of CDR3 regions. A single record per CDR3 protein comes from TCRdb applying MiXCR to the multiplex PCR reads. The repertoire has under 450,000 distinct CDR3 sequences, roughly 17% of them found once; the top ten carry around 20%. Another study also made use of these data, one on T cells in Graves' hyperthyroidism and ophthalmopathy.

Sequenced here: peripheral blood mononuclear cells (PBMCs), sampled at new diagnosis, from a patient treated with antithyroid drugs. The origin of the receptors is a woman aged 18-29 years with Graves disease.

This clonotype was picked up many times. The chain has TRBV2 and TRBJ1-5; D is perhaps TRBD1 (6 bases). CDR1 is SNHLY and CDR2 is FYNNEI in the germline V gene. This CDR3 is built from 15 residues. Trimming shortened V by 4 bases and J by 2 bases, and 12 bases separated the two germline ends. The CDR3 DNA sequence: TGTGCCAGCAGTGGTTACAGGGCGGGCAATCAGCCCCAGCATTTT. Amino acids: CASSGYRAGNQPQHF.

This clonotype occurred many times. The genes are TRBV20-1 and TRBJ2-7; TRBD2 matches 8 bases. There are 14 residues in the CDR3. After removal of 5 bases from V and 2 bases from J, the junction contained 8 bases not matched to a gene. Germline CDR1 is DFQATT and CDR2 is SNEGSKA (reference sequence). CDR3 bases: TGCAGTGCTCTCACCGCGGGGGGCGCCTACGAGCAGTACTTC. Its protein is CSALTAGGAYEQYF.

The chain joins TRBV7-2 to TRBJ1-1; 10 bases fit TRBD1. This CDR3 comprises 16 residues. Germline V CDR1 and CDR2: SGHTA, FQGNSA. V trimming: 4 bases; J trimming: 7 bases; junction bases outside the gene matches: 12. As DNA, the CDR3 is TGTGCCAGCAGCTCATTCCCACCACGGGACAGGGGTGAAGCTTTCTTT. Protein product: CASSSFPPRDRGEAFF.

The chain combines TRBV20-1 with TRBJ2-5; D is possibly TRBD2 (5 bases). V was cut by 6 bases and J by 3 bases, with 11 bases left in between. The length of the CDR3 is 12 residues. Germline loops: CDR1 DFQATT, CDR2 SNEGSKA (reference sequence). The CDR3: CSAEGSEETQYF. The CDR3 DNA reads as TGCAGTGCCGAGGGCAGTGAAGAGACCCAGTACTTC.

This clonotype was observed a single time. The DNA of the CDR3 is TGTGCCAGCAGCAGACAGACAGGGCAGAACACTGAAGCTTTCTTT. As protein: CASSRQTGQNTEAFF. The genes are TRBV28 and TRBJ1-1; 7 bases line up with TRBD1. The CDR3 runs to 15 residues. V gave up 6 bases and J gave up 1 base; unmatched junction bases: 8. Germline V gene data show CDR1 as MDHEN and CDR2 as SYDVKM.

Ten or more counts support this clonotype. This chain links TRBV20-1 with TRBJ2-7; weak D call: TRBD2 (5 bases). V lost 2 bases and J lost 4, with 15 bases in between. This CDR3 has 14 amino acids. The germline CDR1 and CDR2 sequences are DFQATT and SNEGSKA (reference sequence). CDR3 bases: TGCAGTGCTAGATCCTCCATCGGGGTGTACGAGCAGTACTTC. Amino acids: CSARSSIGVYEQYF.

J is TRBJ2-5 and V is TRBV20-1; D tentatively reads TRBD1 or TRBD2 (6 bases each). Trimming removed 5 bases from V and 5 bases from J, with 21 bases in between. This CDR3 comprises 15 residues. Germline CDR1 reads DFQATT; CDR2 reads SNEGSKA (reference sequence). CDR3 in amino acids: CSAHKRGTLGETQYF. CDR3 DNA: TGCAGTGCTCACAAACGGGGGACACTCGGTGAGACCCAGTACTTC.

This clonotype has at least ten counts. This rearrangement joins TRBV5-1 to TRBJ1-2; TRBD1 matches at 8 bases. With V trimmed by 2 bases and J by 4 bases, 7 bases remained unmatched. The CDR3 is 15 amino acids. Germline V gene data show CDR1 as SGHRS and CDR2 as YFSETQ. The CDR3 DNA reads as TGCGCCAGCAGCTTCAGGGGGCCCTACCTCTATGGCTACACCTTC. Translated: CASSFRGPYLYGYTF.

Points on this clonotype: A much bigger clone sits one base away, suggesting this may be a read error. The V gene is TRBV2, the J gene TRBJ2-7, with TRBD1 matching over 8 bases. The CDR3 loop spans 15 amino acids. Germline values: CDR1 SNHLY, CDR2 FYNNEI. The CDR3 DNA is TGTGCCAGCAGTGTAGACAGGGGTTCCCCCTACAAGCAGTACTTC. This sequence encodes CASSVDRGSPYKQYF.

This clonotype was counted at least ten times. The CDR3 DNA follows: TGTGCCAGCAGAAAAGCGGGATTAATGTACGAGCAGTACTTC. Amino acid sequence: CASRKAGLMYEQYF. The genes are TRBV7-9 and TRBJ2-7; 7 nucleotides line up with TRBD2. The V and J ends lost 6 bases and 4 bases, in that order; junction bases with no gene match: 9. The CDR3 has 14 residues. Germline values: CDR1 SEHNR, CDR2 FQNEAQ (reference sequence).

The CDR3 DNA sequence: TGTGCCAGCTCGGACACCACATACTCTGGAAACACCATATATTTT. Translated: CASSDTTYSGNTIYF. The chain combines TRBV2 with TRBJ1-3, with a possible D match to TRBD1 (5 bases). This CDR3 region has 15 residues. Germline CDR1 SNHLY, CDR2 FYNNEI. The V gene lost 8 bases and the J gene lost 0 bases, with 14 bases spanning the gap.

This clonotype was seen at least ten times. The chain employs TRBV6-2 or TRBV6-3 and TRBJ2-1; D is perhaps TRBD1 or TRBD2 (5 bases each). V dropped 6 bases and J dropped 8 bases, with 20 bases sitting between them. Germline lookup yields CDR1 MNHEY and CDR2 SVGEGT. The length of the CDR3 is 15 residues. The CDR3 is CASSKTGLLGDEQFF. CDR3 DNA sequence: TGTGCCAGCAGCAAAACAGGACTCCTCGGCGATGAGCAGTTCTTC.

This clonotype was picked up many times. This chain joins TRBV12-3 or TRBV12-4 and TRBJ2-7; D tentatively fits TRBD1 or TRBD2 (6 bases each). Deletions cut 6 bases from V and 4 bases from J, with 13 bases between. This CDR3 contains 13 residues. CDR3 amino acids: CASRPRDKYEQYF. The CDR3 nucleotides read TGTGCCAGCAGACCGCGGGACAAATACGAGCAGTACTTC.

This clonotype has a count of ten or more. The chain is built from TRBV2 and TRBJ2-7; TRBD1 matches at 7 bases. CDR3 length: 14 residues. J gave up 2 bases and V 6 bases, and 7 bases lay outside the gene matches. The germline V gene encodes CDR1 SNHLY and CDR2 FYNNEI. CDR3 sequence: CASSEGQQTYEQYF. CDR3 in DNA: TGTGCCAGCAGCGAGGGACAGCAAACCTACGAGCAGTACTTC. Filled out from reference TRBV2 and TRBJ2-7, the complete variable domain reads EPEVTQTPSHQVTQMGQEVILRCVPISNHLYFYWYRQILGQKVEFLVSFYNNEISEKSEIFDDQFSVERPDGSNFTLKIRSTKLEDSAMYFCASSEGQQTYEQYFGPGTRLTVT.